This T cell receptor (beta chain) was sequenced during a study of Graves' ophthalmopathy and Graves' hyperthyroidism (dated by TCRdb to between 2018 and 2020). Turning to the overall study: Peripheral blood was collected before any treatment was given, at the time of initial diagnosis. After sampling, hyperthyroidism patients received methimazole starting at 30 mg daily, and ophthalmopathy patients received high-dose intravenous methylprednisolone. In total, 135 blood samples were TCR-sequenced: under 45 ophthalmopathy, about 75 hyperthyroidism and roughly 17 hyperthyroidism-to-ophthalmopathy patients. A discovery set of about 99 patients (43 ophthalmopathy, fewer than 60 stable hyperthyroidism) was enrolled to explore V-J signatures distinguishing ophthalmopathy from hyperthyroidism. An independent validation cohort comprised some 19 hyperthyroidism patients and over 15 patients who later progressed from hyperthyroidism to ophthalmopathy. In five or six hyperthyroidism patients, the T-cell repertoire of thyroid tissue was compared with the T-cell repertoire of blood. The study used TCR beta repertoire signatures to distinguish Graves' ophthalmopathy from Graves' hyperthyroidism and to predict progression to ophthalmopathy. The full study reports these points: Most expanded thyroid clonotypes with frequency above 0.001 were also detected in blood, suggesting blood repertoires may reflect the thyroid immune response. No statistical method was used to predetermine the sample size, and group allocation was not hidden from the investigators. Ophthalmopathy was separated from stable hyperthyroidism by the 13-signature model with more than 85% sensitivity and around 81% specificity in cross-validation and with 80%/75% in the test set. In validation, the model predicted ophthalmopathy progression with 55% to 71% sensitivity and about 77% specificity; eleven to twelve predicted patients were CT-confirmed with GO in a median of around 6.5 months.

Ophthalmopathy patients were characterized by moderately to severely active disease, a Clinical Activity Score of at least 3, a NOSPECS grade of at least 4, and a disease duration under 3 months. Patients with other autoimmune diseases, uncontrolled infections, pregnancy or lactation were excluded from the study. Diagnosis relied on clinical symptoms, serum thyroxine, TRAb, thyroid ultrasound and orbital computed tomography. Using Ficoll-Paque density gradient centrifugation, PBMCs were isolated from about 9.4 ml of fresh peripheral blood. Total RNA was extracted using Trizol reagent, and RNA quality was checked on an Agilent 2100 Bioanalyzer. V is reduced by 7 bases and J by 2 bases, leaving a spacing of 11 bases between them. CDR1 and CDR2 are drawn from the germline V gene: MNHEY, SVGAGI. Taken from cysteine to phenylalanine, the CDR3 has 13 residues. Kept here is only the CDR3 DNA, which spans 39 bases and is read in frame from base 1.

This clonotype was picked up many times. Which antigen it targets is not known. No base qualities exist here, and no much larger clone lies one base off it. For repertoire sequencing, TCR beta CDR3 regions were amplified from RNA transcripts. A first-round RT-PCR used HTBI primers with the Qiagen OneStep RT-PCR kit, followed by a second-round multiplex PCR, size selection and purification. Libraries were sequenced on an Illumina HiSeq2000 using paired-end 100 bp reads. The published analysis was carried out like this. SOAPnuke was used to process the reads, throwing out any read that had adapters, had uncalled bases, had a mean Phred below 15, or lacked an exact constant-primer or identifier match. High-quality paired reads were merged with COPE v1.2.5. Each unique nucleotide sequence was defined as a clonotype, and clonotypes were aligned to IMGT TRB V, D and J references with MiTCR v1.1. The analysis was limited to V-J combinations with a frequency above 0.0001, which together covered approximately 99% of repertoires. A TCR clonal expansion and chaos score per V-J combination was defined as the ratio of F50 clonal expansion to chaos observed in the TCRdist matrix. Features were reduced by Welch's t-statistics and random forest to approximately 13 V-J combinations, which fed a naive Bayes classifier. Thyroid-blood repertoire similarity was quantified with the Morisita-Horn index. TCRdb itself trimmed the public reads at Q25 with fastp, ran MiXCR and retained productive beta chains. One record per CDR3 amino acid sequence lists the most common genes and DNA. TCRdb's processing, not the authors', yielded these V and J calls. The sample contains over 650,000 distinct CDR3 sequences, over 40% of them found a single time. The top ten constitute over 2.5% of the sample.

The sequence was obtained from an adult man with Graves' ophthalmopathy. Recombination linked TRBV6-5 to TRBJ2-5; matching of 5 bases hints at TRBD2 as the D gene. Material: peripheral blood. The CDR3 protein is CASMFSGQETQYF. The nucleotide sequence reads TGTGCCAGCATGTTCTCGGGGCAAGAGACCCAGTACTTC.